This T cell receptor (beta chain) is drawn from a study of cytotoxic CD8 clonotypes in ibrutinib-treated CLL. Study-level findings and limits: The study found baseline clonality above age-matched healthy donors, tracking circulating CD8+ T-cell counts. Public clonotypes proved infrequent, and on treatment they shrank or remained steady.

T cells were sequenced at a targeted depth of 1 in 200,000 to 1 in 1 million. Clones were read by immunoSEQ multiplex PCR, and TCRdb kept only the in-frame ones, dropping some. The sample has roughly 150,000 clones, about 80% seen once. Germline V gene sequence: CDR1 MNHEY, CDR2 SVGAGI. V lost 6 bases and J 0 bases, leaving 10 bases between the germline ends. The CDR3 runs to 14 residues. TCR beta libraries used 1.5 to 2.5 micrograms of genomic DNA from cryopreserved PBMCs. A remark on this clone: No antigen is known for it.

Sample: PBMCs, taken after 12 months of ibrutinib treatment. The chain links TRBV6-5 to TRBJ2-3, with D perhaps given as TRBD1 or TRBD2 (5 bases each). The receptor's source is a human donor with chronic lymphocytic leukemia. The CDR3 bases are TGTGCCAGCAGAGAACGGGACAGCACAGATACGCAGTATTTT. Its translation: CASRERDSTDTQYF.